This T cell receptor beta chain derives from a study of cytomegalovirus exposure and HLA in healthy donors. General study results and limits: A later analysis revealed that TCR association rates differed between HLA loci, peaking at DRB1 and bottoming out at HLA-C.

This clone was observed a handful of times. Antigen specificity is unknown. The primer mix had 60 Vbeta and 13 Jbeta primers. Libraries were prepared by immunoSEQ multiplex PCR; TCRdb keeps only in-frame clonotypes and omits some of them. This table holds about 98,000 clones, 75% to 85% found once. The CDR3 consists of 19 residues. Trimming pared 0 bases from V and 0 bases from J, leaving 15 bases between. Germline values: CDR1 MGHRA, CDR2 YSYEKL. The chain links TRBV4-1 to TRBJ2-6; tentative D call: TRBD1 (6 bases). This sequence originates from a man aged 18 to 30 in good health and CMV-seropositive. Sequencing input: PBMCs. DNA for the CDR3: TGCGCCAGCAGCCAAGATGCCGGGACATCCTCCTCTGGGGCCAACGTCCTGACTTTC. Translation: CASSQDAGTSSSGANVLTF.